These 2 T cell receptor beta chains were sequenced from one sample in a study of T-cell reconstitution after alpha-beta-depleted transplantation in children. For TCRbeta, the library was prepared with unique molecular identifiers. MiXCR was run by TCRdb on the PCR reads, yielding one entry per CDR3 protein. Of about 200,000 distinct CDR3 sequences in the sample, 5.5% to 7% were seen once. The sample here was PBMCs, taken before TCRalphabeta/CD19-depleted stem cell transplant. All receptors come from a girl under three years old with combined immunodeficiency, due to receive a stem cell transplant.

This clonotype has a count of ten or more. V and J are TRBV5-1 and TRBJ2-3; possible D gene TRBD2, 5 bases. The CDR3 has 13 amino acids. In germline, CDR1 is SGHRS, CDR2 YFSETQ. V lost 5 bases and J 3 bases, leaving 10 bases between the germline ends. CDR3 protein: CASSPDLTDTQYF. The CDR3 nucleotides read TGCGCCAGCAGTCCGGACTTAACAGATACGCAGTATTTT.

This clonotype occurred many times. V usage is TRBV20-1 and J usage is TRBJ1-1, with D possibly being TRBD1 (6 bases). Germline CDR1 reads DFQATT; CDR2 reads SNEGSKA (reference sequence). Trimming pared 3 bases from V and 7 bases from J, leaving 21 bases between. CDR3 length: 15 residues. This CDR3 is CSASVQGREWGEAFF. As DNA, the CDR3 is TGCAGTGCTAGTGTACAGGGTAGGGAGTGGGGTGAAGCTTTCTTT.